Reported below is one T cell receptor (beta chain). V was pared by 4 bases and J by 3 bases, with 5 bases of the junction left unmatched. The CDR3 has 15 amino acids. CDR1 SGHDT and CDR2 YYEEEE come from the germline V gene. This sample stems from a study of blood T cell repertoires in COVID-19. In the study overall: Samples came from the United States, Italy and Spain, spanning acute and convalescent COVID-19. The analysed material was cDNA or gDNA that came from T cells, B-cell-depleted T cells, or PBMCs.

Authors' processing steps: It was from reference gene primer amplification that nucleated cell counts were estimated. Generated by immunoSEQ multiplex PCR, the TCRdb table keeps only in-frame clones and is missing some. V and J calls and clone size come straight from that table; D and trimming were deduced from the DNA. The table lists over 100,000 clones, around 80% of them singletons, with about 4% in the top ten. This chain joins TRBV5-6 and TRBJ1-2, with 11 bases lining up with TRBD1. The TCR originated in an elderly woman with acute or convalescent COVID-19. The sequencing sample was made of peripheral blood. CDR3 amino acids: CASSIGQGADYGYTF. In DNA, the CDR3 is TGTGCCAGCAGCATCGGACAGGGGGCTGACTATGGCTACACCTTC.